This TCR beta chain comes out of a study of blood T cell repertoires in COVID-19. Study overall: The origin of the acute and convalescent COVID-19 samples was the United States, Italy and Spain.

Original methodology: Scientists estimated how many nucleated cells there were by amplifying reference gene primers. This table comes from immunoSEQ multiplex PCR, and its TCRdb copy is limited to in-frame clones, with some not included. V and J calls and clone size are those listed in that table; D and trimming were worked out from the DNA. The sample lists more than 95,000 clones, roughly 85% occurring once. Germline assignment: CDR1 SEHNR and CDR2 FQNEAQ (reference sequence). V lost 2 bases, J lost 3 bases, and 4 bases stayed unmatched. CDR3 length: 16 amino acids. Specimen: peripheral blood. The rearrangement joins TRBV7-9 to TRBJ2-3; TRBD1 aligns across 11 bases. This TCR came from a man aged 45-65 years in a cohort sampled during active COVID-19. CDR3 residues: CASSLRGQGATDTQYF. Here the CDR3 DNA reads TGTGCCAGCAGCTTAAGAGGACAGGGGGCTACAGATACGCAGTATTTT.